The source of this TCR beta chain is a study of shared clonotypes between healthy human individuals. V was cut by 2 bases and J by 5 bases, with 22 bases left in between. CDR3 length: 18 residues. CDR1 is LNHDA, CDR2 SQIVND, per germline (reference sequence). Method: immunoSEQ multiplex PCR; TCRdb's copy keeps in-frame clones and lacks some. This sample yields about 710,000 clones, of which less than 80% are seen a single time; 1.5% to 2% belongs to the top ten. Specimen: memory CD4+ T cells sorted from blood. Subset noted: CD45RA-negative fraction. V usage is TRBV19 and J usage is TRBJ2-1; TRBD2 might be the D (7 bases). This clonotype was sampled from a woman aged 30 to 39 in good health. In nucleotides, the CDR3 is TGTGCCAGTAGTATACCCTCGAGGGGGGGGGCTAAGCACAATGAGCAGTTCTTC. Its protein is CASSIPSRGGAKHNEQFF.